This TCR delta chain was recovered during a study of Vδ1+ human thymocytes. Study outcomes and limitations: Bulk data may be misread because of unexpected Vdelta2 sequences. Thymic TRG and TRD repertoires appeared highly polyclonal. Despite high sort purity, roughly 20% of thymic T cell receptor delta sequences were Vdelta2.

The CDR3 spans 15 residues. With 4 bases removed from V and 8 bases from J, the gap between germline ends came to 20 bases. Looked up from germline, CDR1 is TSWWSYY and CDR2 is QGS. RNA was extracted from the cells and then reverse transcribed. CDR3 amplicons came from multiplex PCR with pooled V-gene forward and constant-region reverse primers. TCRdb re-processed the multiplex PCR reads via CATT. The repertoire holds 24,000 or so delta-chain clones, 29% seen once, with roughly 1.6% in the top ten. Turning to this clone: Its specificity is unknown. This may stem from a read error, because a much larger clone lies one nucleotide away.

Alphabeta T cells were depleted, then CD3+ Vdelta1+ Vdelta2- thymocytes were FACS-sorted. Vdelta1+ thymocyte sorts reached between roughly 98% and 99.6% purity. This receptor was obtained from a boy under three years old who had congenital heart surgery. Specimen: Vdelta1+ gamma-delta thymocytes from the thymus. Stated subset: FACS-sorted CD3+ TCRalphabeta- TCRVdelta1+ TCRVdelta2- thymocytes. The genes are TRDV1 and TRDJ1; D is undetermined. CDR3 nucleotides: TGTGCTCTTGGGGCACCGGTGAGGTCCGACGCGAAACTCATCTTT. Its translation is CALGAPVRSDAKLIF.